One sample yielded the 2 T cell receptor beta chains listed below, sequenced in a study of control samples from healthy donors and cancer patients. The table came from immunoSEQ multiplex PCR; TCRdb's copy has only in-frame clones and leaves some out. The data show approximately 130,000 clones, roughly 84% seen once. The sequenced sample consisted of blood. These receptors all stem from a man aged 40-49 years in good health.

CDR3 sequence (DNA): TGTGCCAGCAGCGTAGCAACAGGGAGATACAATGAGCAGTTCTTC. Its translation is CASSVATGRYNEQFF. The genes are TRBV9 and TRBJ2-1; perhaps TRBD1 as D (6 bases). The CDR3 has 15 residues. Germline V CDR1 and CDR2: SGDLS, YYNGEE. Trimming took 0 bases from V and 4 from J, leaving 11 bases between them. Filled out from reference TRBV9 and TRBJ2-1, the complete variable domain reads DSGVTQTPKHLITATGQRVTLRCSPRSGDLSVYWYQQSLDQGLQFLIQYYNGEERAKGNILERFSAQQFPDLHSELNLSSLELGDSALYFCASSVATGRYNEQFFGPGTRLTVL.

The chain joins TRBV29-1 to TRBJ1-5, with D possibly TRBD1 on 6 matching bases. Trimming shortened V by 4 bases and J by 6 bases, and 13 bases separated the two germline ends. This CDR3 is 13 amino acids long. The germline CDR1 and CDR2 sequences are SQVTM and ANQGSEA. Written as DNA, the CDR3 is TGCAGCGTTGCGGGTGGGGGGCGTCAGCCCCAGCATTTT. Its translation: CSVAGGGRQPQHF.